What follows describes a single T cell receptor (beta chain). Looked up from germline, CDR1 is SNHLY and CDR2 is FYNNEI. Losses at the gene ends were 7 bases for V and 5 bases for J; bases not matched to a gene: 8. This CDR3 spans 14 amino acids. The PCR made use of 60 Vbeta and 13 Jbeta primers. Profiling relied on immunoSEQ multiplex PCR, and the TCRdb table lists in-frame clones only, not all of them. The table records about 150,000 clones, 73% of them present only once. This sample was included in a study of cytomegalovirus exposure and HLA in healthy donors. The specimen sequenced was PBMCs. V is TRBV2 and J is TRBJ2-1; TRBD1 agrees at 7 bases. The origin of this receptor is a woman younger than 35 in good health and CMV-seronegative. For the CDR3, the DNA is TGTGCCAGCAAGACAGGGAGCAGCGACAATGAGCAGTTCTTC. Encoded protein: CASKTGSSDNEQFF. The whole variable domain, filled in from reference TRBV2 and TRBJ2-1, reads EPEVTQTPSHQVTQMGQEVILRCVPISNHLYFYWYRQILGQKVEFLVSFYNNEISEKSEIFDDQFSVERPDGSNFTLKIRSTKLEDSAMYFCASKTGSSDNEQFFGPGTRLTVL.